This T cell receptor (beta chain) was sequenced for a study of OX40 agonist ivuxolimab in advanced cancers. Background on the study: Averaging about 60 years in age, with a range of about 23 to 79, the cohort was approximately 83% male. Therapy given before enrollment (anti-PD-1, anti-PD-L1 or anti-CTLA-4) was allowed, and roughly 41% had some.

From germline, CDR1 is SGHDN and CDR2 FVKESK. Trimming stripped 3 bases from V and 3 bases from J, with 6 bases between. The CDR3 spans 12 residues. Profiled with immunoSEQ multiplex PCR; TCRdb holds only in-frame clones, not every one. The table shows tens of thousands of clones, with 75% to 95% occurring only once. Note on this clone: Antigen: not known.

Broader study findings: Among the least clonally expanded were partial responders at 0.1-3.0 mg/kg. Blood T cells, both CD4+ and CD8+, expanded clonally by week 6 at 0.1 to 3.0 mg/kg.

This sequence was found in an adult with an advanced solid tumor such as melanoma, head and neck, liver or kidney cancer. The genes are TRBV14 and TRBJ2-7; D unresolved. The starting material was CD4+ or CD8+ T cells sorted from blood, obtained in a trial of the OX40 agonist ivuxolimab. In DNA form, the CDR3 reads TGTGCCAGCAGCCATAAGGGCTACGAGCAGTACTTC. The encoded protein is CASSHKGYEQYF. The full variable domain, in which reference TRBV14 and TRBJ2-7 provide the parts outside the CDR3, is EAGVTQFPSHSVIEKGQTVTLRCDPISGHDNLYWYRRVMGKEIKFLLHFVKESKQDESGMPNNRFLAERTGGTYSTLKVQPAELEDSGVYFCASSHKGYEQYFGPGTRLTVT.